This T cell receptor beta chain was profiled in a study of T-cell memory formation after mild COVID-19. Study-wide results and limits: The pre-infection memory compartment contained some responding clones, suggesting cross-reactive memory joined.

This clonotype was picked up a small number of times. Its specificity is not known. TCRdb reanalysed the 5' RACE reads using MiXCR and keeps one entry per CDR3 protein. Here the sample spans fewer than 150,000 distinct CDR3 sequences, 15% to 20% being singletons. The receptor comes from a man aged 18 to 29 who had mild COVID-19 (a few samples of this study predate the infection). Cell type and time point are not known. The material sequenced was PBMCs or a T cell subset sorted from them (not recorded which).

The CDR3 protein is CASSRADTTEQYF. The CDR3 DNA is TGCGCCAGCAGCAGAGCAGACACAACCGAGCAGTACTTC. The chain uses TRBV5-1 and TRBJ2-7; D gene ambiguous. Per the germline V gene, CDR1 is SGHRS and CDR2 is YFSETQ. This CDR3 has 13 amino acids. Trimming removed 4 bases at V and 6 bases at J, with 14 bases between.